This entry concerns a single T cell receptor (beta chain). The data were taken from a study of blood T cell repertoires in COVID-19. Background on the study: Whether acute or convalescent, the COVID-19 samples came from the United States, Italy and Spain. PBMCs, B-cell-depleted T cells, or T cells were the source of the cDNA or gDNA that made up the material.

As originally analysed: Reference gene primers were amplified, and this amplification served to estimate nucleated cell counts. Sequenced by immunoSEQ multiplex PCR; TCRdb stores in-frame clones only, minus some. V and J calls and clone size follow that table, whereas D and trimming were derived from the DNA. Of 130,000 to 150,000 clones in the sample, 85% to 90% were seen once. The germline V gene encodes CDR1 LNHDA and CDR2 SQIVND (reference sequence). The CDR3 covers 17 residues. The trim removed 2 bases at V and 4 bases at J, leaving 4 bases unmatched. Sequenced: peripheral blood. This chain links TRBV19 with TRBJ1-6, with 11 nucleotides matching TRBD1. This TCR came from a human donor in a cohort sampled during active COVID-19. The CDR3 is CASSITGTGGYNSPLHF. In DNA form, the CDR3 reads TGTGCCAGTAGTATAACCGGGACAGGGGGATATAATTCACCCCTCCACTTT.